This TCR beta chain was retrieved from a study of response to subunit inactivated influenza vaccine. The CDR3 sequence is 16 residues long. Germline CDR1 is SGHDT and CDR2 is YYEEEE. The V end lost 2 bases, the J end lost 2 bases, and 16 bases lay between the germline ends. TCRdb re-analysed the RT-PCR reads in MiXCR, keeping a single row per CDR3 protein. The sample lists 400,000 to 650,000 distinct CDR3 sequences; 7.2% were seen once. This clonotype appeared a few times. The antigen is unknown. Study conclusions and caveats: Authors suggested each seasonal flu vaccination may recruit only limited numbers of new T cells.

The chain uses TRBV5-6 and TRBJ1-2, with D hard to call. Sequencing was performed on PBMCs from blood, taken less than 25 months after vaccination. This sequence was found in a man aged 50 to 75 who received an inactivated influenza vaccine. CDR3 in DNA: TGTGCCAGCAGCTTCCTCCTATCGACGTTGAACTATGGCTACACCTTC. Its protein product is CASSFLLSTLNYGYTF.